The entry that follows covers one T cell receptor (beta chain) sequence. Its specificity is unknown. With 0 bases clipped from V and 9 bases from J, the junction kept 4 bases outside the gene matches. Per the germline V gene, CDR1 is MNHEY and CDR2 is SMNVEV (reference sequence). The CDR3 spans 14 residues. The sample belongs to a study of cytomegalovirus exposure and HLA in healthy donors. PCR was performed using 60 Vbeta and 13 Jbeta primers. In the original processing: Approximately 10 million shared chains were among around 80 million unique TCR beta chains counted in a later analysis. Sequenced by immunoSEQ multiplex PCR; TCRdb stores in-frame clones only, minus some. For V, J and clone size, that table is used; D and trimming come from the DNA. This repertoire shows about 150,000 clones, nearly 70% found once; its top ten account for around 9.3%. Findings of the study overall: Available immune exposure information was restricted to CMV serostatus only. The study recorded over 150 TCR beta chains that were cytomegalovirus-associated.

The sequencing sample was made of PBMCs. This clonotype was sampled from a man younger than 40 in good health and CMV-seropositive. The V and J genes are TRBV27 and TRBJ1-5; 8 nucleotides line up with TRBD1. Written as DNA, the CDR3 is TGTGCCAGCAGTTTATCGACAGGGGTTTCGCCCCAGCATTTT. Translation gives CASSLSTGVSPQHF.